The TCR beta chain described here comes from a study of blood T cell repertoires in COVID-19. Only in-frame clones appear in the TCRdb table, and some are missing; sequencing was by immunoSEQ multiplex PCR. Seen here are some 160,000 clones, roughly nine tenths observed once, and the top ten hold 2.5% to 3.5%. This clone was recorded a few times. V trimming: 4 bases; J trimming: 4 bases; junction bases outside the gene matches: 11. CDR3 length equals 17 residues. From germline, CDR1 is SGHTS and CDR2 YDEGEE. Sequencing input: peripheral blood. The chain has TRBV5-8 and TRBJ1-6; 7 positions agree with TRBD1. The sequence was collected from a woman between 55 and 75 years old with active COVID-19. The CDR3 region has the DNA TGTGCCAGCAGCCGCAACCCCAGACAGGGATATAATTCACCCCTCCACTTT. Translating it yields CASSRNPRQGYNSPLHF. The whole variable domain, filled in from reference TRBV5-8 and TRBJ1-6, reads EAGVTQSPTHLIKTRGQQATLRCSPISGHTSVYWYQQALGLGLQFLLWYDEGEERNRGNFPPRFSGRQFPNYSSELNVNALELEDSALYLCASSRNPRQGYNSPLHFGNGTRLTVT.